The TCR beta chain under discussion was sequenced for a study of brain T cells in children with intractable seizures. Germline-derived CDR1 and CDR2 are SSHAT and FNYEAQ (reference sequence). The CDR3 loop spans 15 amino acids. Study-wide points: Clones missing pre-surgery may reflect undersampling of that blood sample.

Only cases whose brain tissue showed the highest T cell transcript signatures were sequenced. Before surgery, patients took at least one anti-epileptic drug. Clones were read by immunoSEQ multiplex PCR, and TCRdb kept only the in-frame ones, dropping some. The data contain tens of thousands of clones, about 93% of them singletons. As regards this clone: Its antigen is unidentified. One junction end does not reproduce the germline sequence, and a read error may be involved.

The sample here was peripheral blood, taken at surgery. The V call is TRBV7-7, the J call TRBJ2-3; 9 nucleotides agree with TRBD1. This TCR came from a boy younger than two with tuberous sclerosis and intractable seizures. CDR3: CASSFGTGSADTQYF. In DNA, the CDR3 is TGTGCTAGCAGCTTTGGGACAGGGTCCGCAGATACGCAGTATTTT.